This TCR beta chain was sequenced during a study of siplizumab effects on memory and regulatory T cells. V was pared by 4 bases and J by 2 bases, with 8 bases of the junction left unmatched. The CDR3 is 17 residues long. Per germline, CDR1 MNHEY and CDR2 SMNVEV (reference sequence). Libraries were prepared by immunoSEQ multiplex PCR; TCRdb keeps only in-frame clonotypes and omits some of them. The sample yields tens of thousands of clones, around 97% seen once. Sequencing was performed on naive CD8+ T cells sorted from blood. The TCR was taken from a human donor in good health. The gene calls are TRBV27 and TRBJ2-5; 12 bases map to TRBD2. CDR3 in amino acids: CASSSLRTSGVQETQYF. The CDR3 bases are TGTGCCAGCAGTTCTTTACGGACTAGCGGGGTTCAAGAGACCCAGTACTTC.